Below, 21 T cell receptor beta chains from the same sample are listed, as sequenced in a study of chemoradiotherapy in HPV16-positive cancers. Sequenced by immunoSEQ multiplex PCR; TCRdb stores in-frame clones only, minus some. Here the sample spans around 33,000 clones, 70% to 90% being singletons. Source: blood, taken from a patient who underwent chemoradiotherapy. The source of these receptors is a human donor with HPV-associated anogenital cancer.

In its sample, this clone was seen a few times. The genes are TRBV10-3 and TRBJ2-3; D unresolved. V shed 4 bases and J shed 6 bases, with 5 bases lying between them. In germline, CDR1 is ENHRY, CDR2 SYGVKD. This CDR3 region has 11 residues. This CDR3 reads CAISAGDTQYF. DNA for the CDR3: TGTGCCATCAGTGCCGGGGATACGCAGTATTTT.

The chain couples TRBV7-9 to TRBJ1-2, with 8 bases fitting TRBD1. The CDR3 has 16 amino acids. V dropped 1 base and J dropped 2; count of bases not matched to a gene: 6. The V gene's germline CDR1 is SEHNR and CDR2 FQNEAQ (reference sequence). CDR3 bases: TGTGCCAGCAGCTTAGGGGGGACAGGCAAAAACTATGGCTACACCTTC. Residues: CASSLGGTGKNYGYTF. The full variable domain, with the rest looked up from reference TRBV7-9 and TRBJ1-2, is DTGVSQNPRHKITKRGQNVTFRCDPISEHNRLYWYRQTLGQGPEFLTYFQNEAQLEKSRLLSDRFSAERPKGSFSTLEIQRTEQGDSAMYLCASSLGGTGKNYGYTFGSGTRLTVV.

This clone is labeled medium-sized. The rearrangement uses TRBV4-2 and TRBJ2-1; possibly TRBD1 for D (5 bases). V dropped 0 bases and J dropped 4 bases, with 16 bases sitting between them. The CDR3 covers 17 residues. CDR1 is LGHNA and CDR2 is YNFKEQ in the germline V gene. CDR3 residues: CASSQDKGADSYNEQFF. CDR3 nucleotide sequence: TGTGCCAGCAGCCAAGATAAAGGGGCCGACTCATACAATGAGCAGTTCTTC.

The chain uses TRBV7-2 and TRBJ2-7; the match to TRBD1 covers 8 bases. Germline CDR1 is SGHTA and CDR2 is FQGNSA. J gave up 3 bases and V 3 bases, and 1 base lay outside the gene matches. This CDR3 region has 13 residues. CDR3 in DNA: TGTGCCAGCAGCTTGGGACAGGACTACGAGCAGTACTTC. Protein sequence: CASSLGQDYEQYF.

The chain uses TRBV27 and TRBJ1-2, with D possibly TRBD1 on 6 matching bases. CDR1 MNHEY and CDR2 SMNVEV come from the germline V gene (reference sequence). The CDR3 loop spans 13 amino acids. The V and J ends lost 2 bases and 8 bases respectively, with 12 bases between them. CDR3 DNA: TGTGCCAGCAGTTTAAACAGGGAGTACGGCTACACCTTC. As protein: CASSLNREYGYTF.

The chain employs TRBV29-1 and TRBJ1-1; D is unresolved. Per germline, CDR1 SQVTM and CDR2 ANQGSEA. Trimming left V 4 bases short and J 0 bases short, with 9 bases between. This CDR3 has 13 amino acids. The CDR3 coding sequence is TGCAGCGTTGTGGAGGGTCTGAACACTGAAGCTTTCTTT. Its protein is CSVVEGLNTEAFF.

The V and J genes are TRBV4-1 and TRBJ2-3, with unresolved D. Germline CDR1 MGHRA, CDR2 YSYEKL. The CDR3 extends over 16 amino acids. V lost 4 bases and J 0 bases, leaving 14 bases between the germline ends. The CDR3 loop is CASSRKGGTSTDTQYF. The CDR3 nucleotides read TGCGCCAGCAGCCGCAAGGGCGGCACTAGCACAGATACGCAGTATTTT.

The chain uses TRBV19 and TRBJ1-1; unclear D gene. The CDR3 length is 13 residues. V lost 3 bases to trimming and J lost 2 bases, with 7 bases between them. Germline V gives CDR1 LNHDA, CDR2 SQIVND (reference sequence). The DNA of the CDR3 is TGTGCCAGTAGTATGGTCTCTAACACTGAAGCTTTCTTT. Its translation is CASSMVSNTEAFF.

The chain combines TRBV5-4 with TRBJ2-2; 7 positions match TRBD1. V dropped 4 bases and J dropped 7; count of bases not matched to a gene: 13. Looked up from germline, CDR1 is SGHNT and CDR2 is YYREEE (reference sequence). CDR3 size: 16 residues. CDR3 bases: TGTGCCAGCAGCGATACAGGGGTTACGCGAGGCGGGGAGCTGTTTTTT. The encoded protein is CASSDTGVTRGGELFF.

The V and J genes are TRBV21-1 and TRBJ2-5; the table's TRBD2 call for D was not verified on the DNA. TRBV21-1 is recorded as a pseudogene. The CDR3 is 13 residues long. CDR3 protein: CASSKPRGETQYF. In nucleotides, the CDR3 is TGTGCCAGCAGCAAACCTCGGGGGGAGACCCAGTACTTC.

CDR3 sequence reads: CASSKQAGVTGELFF. The CDR3 region has the DNA TGTGCCAGCAGTAAGCAGGCAGGAGTCACCGGGGAGCTGTTTTTT. The genes are TRBV6-4 and TRBJ2-2; D call uncertain. The CDR3 is 15 amino acids. Germline values: CDR1 MRHNA, CDR2 SNTAGT. V lost 5 bases and J lost 4, with 14 bases in between.

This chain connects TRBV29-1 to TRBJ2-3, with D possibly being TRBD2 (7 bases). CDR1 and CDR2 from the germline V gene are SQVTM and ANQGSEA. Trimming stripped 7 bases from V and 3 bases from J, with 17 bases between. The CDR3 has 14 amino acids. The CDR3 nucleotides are TGCAGCGCCAACGGCGGGGGCGCTACAGATACGCAGTATTTT. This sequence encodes CSANGGGATDTQYF.

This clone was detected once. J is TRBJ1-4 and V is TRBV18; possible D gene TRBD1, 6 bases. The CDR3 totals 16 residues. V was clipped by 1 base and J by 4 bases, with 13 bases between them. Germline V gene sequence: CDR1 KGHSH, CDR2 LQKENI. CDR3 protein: CASSPLGGLVNEKLFF. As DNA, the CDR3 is TGTGCCAGCTCACCACTTGGGGGCCTGGTTAATGAAAAACTGTTTTTT.

The CDR3 coding sequence is TGCGCCAGCAGCCAAGACGGAAAGGGGGATTCACCCCTCCACTTT. This gives the protein CASSQDGKGDSPLHF. This chain joins TRBV4-1 and TRBJ1-6; D is perhaps TRBD1 (6 bases). Germline CDR1 reads MGHRA; CDR2 reads YSYEKL. With 0 bases removed from V and 8 bases from J, the gap between germline ends came to 11 bases. The CDR3 is 15 amino acids.

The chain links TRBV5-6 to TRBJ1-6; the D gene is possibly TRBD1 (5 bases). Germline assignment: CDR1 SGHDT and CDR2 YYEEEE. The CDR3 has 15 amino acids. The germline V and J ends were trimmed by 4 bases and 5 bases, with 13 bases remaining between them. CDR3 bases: TGTGCCAGCAGCACGCGACAGATGCATAATTCACCCCTCCACTTT. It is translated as CASSTRQMHNSPLHF.

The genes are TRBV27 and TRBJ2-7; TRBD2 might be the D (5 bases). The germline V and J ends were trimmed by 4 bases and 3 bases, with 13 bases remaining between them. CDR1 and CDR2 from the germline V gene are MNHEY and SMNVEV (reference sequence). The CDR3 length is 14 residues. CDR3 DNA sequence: TGTGCCAGCAGTTCCCTCGAGGGAATCTACGAGCAGTACTTC. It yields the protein CASSSLEGIYEQYF.

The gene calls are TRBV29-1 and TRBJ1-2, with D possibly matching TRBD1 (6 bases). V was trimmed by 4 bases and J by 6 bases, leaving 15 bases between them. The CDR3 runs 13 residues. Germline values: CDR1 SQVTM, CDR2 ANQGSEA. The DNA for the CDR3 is TGCAGCGTTGCCTTCCAGGGGTGGGATGGCTACACCTTC. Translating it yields CSVAFQGWDGYTF. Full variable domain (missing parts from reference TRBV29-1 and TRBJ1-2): SAVISQKPSRDICQRGTSLTIQCQVDSQVTMMFWYRQQPGQSLTLIATANQGSEATYESGFVIDKFPISRPNLTFSTLTVSNMSPEDSSIYLCSVAFQGWDGYTFGSGTRLTVV.

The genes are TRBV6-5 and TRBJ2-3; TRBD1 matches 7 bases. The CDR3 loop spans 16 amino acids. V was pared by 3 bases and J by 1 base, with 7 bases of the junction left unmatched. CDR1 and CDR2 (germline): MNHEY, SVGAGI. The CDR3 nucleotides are TGTGCCAGCAGTTATACTCGAGGACAGGGCACAGATACGCAGTATTTT. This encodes CASSYTRGQGTDTQYF.

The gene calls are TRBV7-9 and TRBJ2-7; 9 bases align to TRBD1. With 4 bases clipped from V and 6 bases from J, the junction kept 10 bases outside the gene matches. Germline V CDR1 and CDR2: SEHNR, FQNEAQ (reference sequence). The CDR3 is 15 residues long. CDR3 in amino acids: CASSSFPGQGGEQYF. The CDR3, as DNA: TGTGCCAGCAGCTCGTTTCCGGGACAGGGCGGCGAGCAGTACTTC.

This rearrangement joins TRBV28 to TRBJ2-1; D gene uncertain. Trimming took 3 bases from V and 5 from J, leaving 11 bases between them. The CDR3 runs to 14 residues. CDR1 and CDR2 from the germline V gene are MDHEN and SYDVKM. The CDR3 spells CASSLPVGNNEQFF. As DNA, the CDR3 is TGTGCCAGCAGTTTGCCAGTCGGTAACAATGAGCAGTTCTTC.

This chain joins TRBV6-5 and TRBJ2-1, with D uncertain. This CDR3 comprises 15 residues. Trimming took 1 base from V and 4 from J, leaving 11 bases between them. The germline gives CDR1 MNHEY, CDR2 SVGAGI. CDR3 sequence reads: CASSYYRAPYNEQFF. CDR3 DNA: TGTGCCAGCAGTTACTATAGGGCACCATACAATGAGCAGTTCTTC.